This T cell receptor (beta chain) came from a study of regulatory T cells in long-lasting Graves disease. Study background: With positive TSH receptor antibodies and over 5 years of antithyroid drugs, Graves' disease was considered persistent. Study findings and constraints: Persistent cases of Graves' showed reduced TCR diversity relative to newly diagnosed patients. Patients with persistent disease showed a bias toward TRBV28, TRBJ1-2 and TRBJ2-5.

The germline V and J ends were trimmed by 6 bases and 5 bases, with 8 bases remaining between them. Germline V gene sequence: CDR1 ENHRY, CDR2 SYGVKD. The CDR3 is 11 amino acids. Arm-PCR of CDR3 regions with iRepertoire HTBI primers generated TCR beta libraries. TCRdb reprocessed the multiplex PCR reads with MiXCR, giving one entry per CDR3 protein. The sample yields fewer than 400,000 distinct CDR3 sequences, around a fifth seen once. Time point described: persistent/refractory GD, antithyroid drugs over 5 years with positive TRAb. Construction of the TCR library relied on RNA isolated from PBMCs. This clonotype was recorded many times. The antigen remains unidentified.

The clonotype was recovered from a female donor with Graves disease. This sequence joins TRBV10-3 and TRBJ2-7; D may be TRBD2 (5 bases). Sequences were derived from peripheral blood mononuclear cells (PBMCs), sampled when the disease was refractory, from a patient treated with antithyroid drugs. The CDR3 DNA sequence: TGTGCCATCAGCCCCGGGAACGAGCAGTACTTC. Encoded protein: CAISPGNEQYF.